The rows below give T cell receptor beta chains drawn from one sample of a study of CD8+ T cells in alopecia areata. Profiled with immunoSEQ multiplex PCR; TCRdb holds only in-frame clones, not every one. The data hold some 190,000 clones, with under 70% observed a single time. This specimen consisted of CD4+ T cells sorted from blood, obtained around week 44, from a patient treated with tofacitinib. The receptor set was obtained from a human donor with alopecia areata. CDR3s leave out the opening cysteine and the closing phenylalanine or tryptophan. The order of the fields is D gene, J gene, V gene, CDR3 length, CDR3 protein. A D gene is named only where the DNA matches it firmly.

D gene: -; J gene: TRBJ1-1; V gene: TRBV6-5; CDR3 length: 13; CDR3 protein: ASSSVDTMNTEAF
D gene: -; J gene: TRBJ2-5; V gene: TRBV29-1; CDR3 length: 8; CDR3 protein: SATTGTQY
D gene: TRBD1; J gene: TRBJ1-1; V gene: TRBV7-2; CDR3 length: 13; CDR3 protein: ASSLSQGDLTEAF
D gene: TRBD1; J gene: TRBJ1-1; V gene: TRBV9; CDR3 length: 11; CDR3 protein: ASSGRGRGEAF
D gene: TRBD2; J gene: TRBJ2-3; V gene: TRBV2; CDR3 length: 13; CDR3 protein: ASSELSGVPDTQY
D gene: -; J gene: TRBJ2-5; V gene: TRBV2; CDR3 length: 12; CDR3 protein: ASSGPFGGETQY
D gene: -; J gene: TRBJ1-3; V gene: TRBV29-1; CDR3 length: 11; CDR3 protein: SGTRGTGNTIY
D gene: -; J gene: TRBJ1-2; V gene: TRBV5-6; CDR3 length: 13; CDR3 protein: ASSLDPDPNYGYT
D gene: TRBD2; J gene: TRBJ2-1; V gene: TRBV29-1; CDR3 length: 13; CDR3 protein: SVLPTSGGRHEQF
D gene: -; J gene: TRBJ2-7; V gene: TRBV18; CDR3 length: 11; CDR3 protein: ASSPSPEYEQY
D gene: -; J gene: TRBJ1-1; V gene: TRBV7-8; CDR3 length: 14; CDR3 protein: ASSSDGFLLNTEAF
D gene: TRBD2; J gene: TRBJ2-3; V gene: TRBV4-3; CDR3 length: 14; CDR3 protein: ASSQEWRGGADTQY
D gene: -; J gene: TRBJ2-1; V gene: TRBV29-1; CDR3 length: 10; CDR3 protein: SVHAWTNEQF
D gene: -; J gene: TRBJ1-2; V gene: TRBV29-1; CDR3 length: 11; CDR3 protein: SVEGANLGGYT
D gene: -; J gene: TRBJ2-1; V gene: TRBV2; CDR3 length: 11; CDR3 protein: ASSPRTDNEQF
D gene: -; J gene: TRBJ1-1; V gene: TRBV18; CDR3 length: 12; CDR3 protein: ASSPRGLDTEAF
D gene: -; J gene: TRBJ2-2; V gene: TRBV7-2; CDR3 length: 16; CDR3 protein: ASSLVAGDSGPTGELF
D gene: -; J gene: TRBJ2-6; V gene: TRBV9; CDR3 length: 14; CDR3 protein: ASSVARISGANVLT
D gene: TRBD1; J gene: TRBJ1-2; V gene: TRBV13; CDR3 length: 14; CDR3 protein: ASSLVGTGDGYGYT
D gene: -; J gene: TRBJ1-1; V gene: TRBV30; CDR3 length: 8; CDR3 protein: AWIRTEAF
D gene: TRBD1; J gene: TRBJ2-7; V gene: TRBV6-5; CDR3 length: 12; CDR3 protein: ASRQDRGRGEQY
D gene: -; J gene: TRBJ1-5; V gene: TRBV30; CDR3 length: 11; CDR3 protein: AWTEDLNQPQH
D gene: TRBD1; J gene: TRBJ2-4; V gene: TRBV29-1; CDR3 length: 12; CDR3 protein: SVETGGVKNIQY
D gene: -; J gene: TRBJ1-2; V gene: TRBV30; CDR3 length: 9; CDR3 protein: AWSGGGGYT
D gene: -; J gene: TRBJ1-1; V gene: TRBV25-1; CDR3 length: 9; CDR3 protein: ASRDIWIAV
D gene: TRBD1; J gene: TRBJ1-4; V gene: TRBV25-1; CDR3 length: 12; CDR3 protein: ASSEQGVGEKLF
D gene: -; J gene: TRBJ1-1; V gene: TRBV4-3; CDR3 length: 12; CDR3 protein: ASSQGIGNTEAF
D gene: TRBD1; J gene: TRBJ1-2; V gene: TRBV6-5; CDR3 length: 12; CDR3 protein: ASRLGQGTYGYT
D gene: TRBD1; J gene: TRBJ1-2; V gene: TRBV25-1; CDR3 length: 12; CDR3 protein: ASSAYGTGGGYT
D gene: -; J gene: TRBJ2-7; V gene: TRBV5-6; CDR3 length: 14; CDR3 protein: ASSRVDRPNLYEQY
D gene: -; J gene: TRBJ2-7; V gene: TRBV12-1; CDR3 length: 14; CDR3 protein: ASSWHKAGGIYEQY
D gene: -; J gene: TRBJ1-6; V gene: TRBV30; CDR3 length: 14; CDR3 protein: AWEKTGSSYNSPLH
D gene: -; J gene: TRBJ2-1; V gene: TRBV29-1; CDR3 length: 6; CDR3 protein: SAEGAL
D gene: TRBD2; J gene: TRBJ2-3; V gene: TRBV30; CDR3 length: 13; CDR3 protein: AWTLAGALTDTQY
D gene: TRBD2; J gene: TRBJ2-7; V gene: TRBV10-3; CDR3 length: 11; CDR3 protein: AISALAGYEQY
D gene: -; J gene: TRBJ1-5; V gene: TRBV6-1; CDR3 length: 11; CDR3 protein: ATRTAGNQPQH
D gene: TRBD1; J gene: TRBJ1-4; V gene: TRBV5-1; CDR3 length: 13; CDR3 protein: ASSASGTGGEKLF
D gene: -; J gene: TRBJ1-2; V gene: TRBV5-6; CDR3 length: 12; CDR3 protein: ASSLGPGVYGYT
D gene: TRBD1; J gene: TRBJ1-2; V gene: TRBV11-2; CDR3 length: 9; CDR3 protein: ASSNPGQDS
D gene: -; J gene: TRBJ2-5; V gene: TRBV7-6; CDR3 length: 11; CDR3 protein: ASSPHGGETQY
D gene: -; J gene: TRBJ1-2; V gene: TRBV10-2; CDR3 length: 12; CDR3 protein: ASSESPGMWGYT
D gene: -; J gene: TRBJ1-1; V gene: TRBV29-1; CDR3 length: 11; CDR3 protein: SVLGNRNTEAF
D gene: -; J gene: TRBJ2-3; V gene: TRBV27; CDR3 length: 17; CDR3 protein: ASSHSYRGRGLRTDTQY
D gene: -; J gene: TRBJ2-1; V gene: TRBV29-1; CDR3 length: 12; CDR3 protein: SSTIGGLYNEQF
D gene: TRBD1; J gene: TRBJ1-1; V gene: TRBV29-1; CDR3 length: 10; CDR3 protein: SFQGAPTEAF
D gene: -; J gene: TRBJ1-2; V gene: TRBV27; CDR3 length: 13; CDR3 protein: ASSPNFCGGTGYT
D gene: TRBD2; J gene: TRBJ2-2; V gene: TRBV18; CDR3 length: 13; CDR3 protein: ASLPSGGSTGELF
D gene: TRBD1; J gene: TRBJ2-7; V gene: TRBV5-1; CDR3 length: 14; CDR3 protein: ASSLGWGQLSYEQY
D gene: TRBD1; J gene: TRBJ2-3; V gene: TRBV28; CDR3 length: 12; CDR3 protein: ASSSTGGADTQY
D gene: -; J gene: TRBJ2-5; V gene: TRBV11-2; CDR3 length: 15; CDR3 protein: ASSPSSRVGIQETQY
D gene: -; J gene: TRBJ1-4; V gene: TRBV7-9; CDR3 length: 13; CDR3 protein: ASSRPTGSNEKLF
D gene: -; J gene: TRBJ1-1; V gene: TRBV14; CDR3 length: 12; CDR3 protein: ASSQSALNTEAF
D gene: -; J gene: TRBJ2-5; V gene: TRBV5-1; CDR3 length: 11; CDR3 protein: ASSGGVGETQY
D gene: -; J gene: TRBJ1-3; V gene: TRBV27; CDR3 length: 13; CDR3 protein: ASRQTADSGNTIY
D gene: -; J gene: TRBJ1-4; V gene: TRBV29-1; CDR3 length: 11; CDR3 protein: SVTNRVEEKLF